Listed below are T cell receptor beta chains from one sample, sequenced in a study of T cells in localized non-small cell lung cancer. Produced via immunoSEQ multiplex PCR; TCRdb's table is partial and in-frame only. The sample holds roughly 1,500 clones, 20% to 25% seen once. This specimen was normal lung tissue next to the tumor, taken before any cancer treatment. Source of these receptors: an older female donor with stage II squamous cell lung carcinoma. Each CDR3 is given with its conserved first and last residue. The D gene is left open where the match is weak. Size is stated for part of the rows, as once, few or many counts, or as a class when the clone is expanded.

d_call: .
j_call: TRBJ2-2
v_call: TRBV6-8
clone_size: .
cdr3_nt: TGTGCCAGCAGTTACACGGGACATGGGGTTAACACCGGGGAGCTGTTTTTT
cdr3_aa: CASSYTGHGVNTGELFF

d_call: .
j_call: TRBJ2-1
v_call: TRBV23-1
clone_size: .
cdr3_nt: TGCGCCAGCAGAGAGGACCCCCAGGGACCTAAGTACAATGAGCAGTTCTTC
cdr3_aa: CASREDPQGPKYNEQFF

d_call: .
j_call: TRBJ2-2
v_call: TRBV4-1
clone_size: once
cdr3_nt: TGCGCCAGCAGCCAATCCCACCCACTCCAGCCCGGGGAGCTGTTTTTT
cdr3_aa: CASSQSHPLQPGELFF

d_call: .
j_call: TRBJ2-3
v_call: TRBV6-8
clone_size: .
cdr3_nt: TGTGCCAGCAGCGCCCCGGGCACAGATACGCAGTATTTT
cdr3_aa: CASSAPGTDTQYF

d_call: .
j_call: TRBJ1-5
v_call: TRBV6-8
clone_size: few
cdr3_nt: TGTGCCAGCAGTGGACTCCGGACTCAGCCCCAGCATTTT
cdr3_aa: CASSGLRTQPQHF

d_call: TRBD1
j_call: TRBJ2-3
v_call: TRBV14
clone_size: .
cdr3_nt: TGTGCCAGCAGCACGACAGGGGCAGATACGCAGTATTTT
cdr3_aa: CASSTTGADTQYF

d_call: .
j_call: TRBJ1-4
v_call: TRBV29-1
clone_size: few
cdr3_nt: TGCAGCGTTGTGGGGTCGGGTAATGAAAAACTGTTTTTT
cdr3_aa: CSVVGSGNEKLFF

d_call: TRBD2
j_call: TRBJ2-7
v_call: TRBV6-8
clone_size: .
cdr3_nt: TGTGCCAGCAGTTCTCCTAGCGGGGCCTCCGAGAAGCAGTACTTC
cdr3_aa: CASSSPSGASEKQYF

d_call: TRBD2
j_call: TRBJ2-1
v_call: TRBV11-3
clone_size: .
cdr3_nt: TGTGCCAGCAGCTTGGGGACTAGTGGTTGGAATGAGCAGTTCTTC
cdr3_aa: CASSLGTSGWNEQFF

d_call: .
j_call: TRBJ2-5
v_call: TRBV10-1
clone_size: few
cdr3_nt: TGCGCCAGCAGTGAGGACGGACCCCAAGAGACCCAGTACTTC
cdr3_aa: CASSEDGPQETQYF

d_call: .
j_call: TRBJ2-1
v_call: TRBV29-1
clone_size: .
cdr3_nt: TGCAGCGGTGGAGTCTCCTACAATGAGCAGTTCTTC
cdr3_aa: CSGGVSYNEQFF

d_call: .
j_call: TRBJ2-1
v_call: TRBV11-3
clone_size: few
cdr3_nt: TGTGCCAGCAGTCGAACAGGGTGGGACAATGAGCAGTTCTTC
cdr3_aa: CASSRTGWDNEQFF

d_call: TRBD2
j_call: TRBJ2-7
v_call: TRBV10-3
clone_size: .
cdr3_nt: TGTGCCATCAGTGAGGGGACTAGATCCGAGCAGTACTTC
cdr3_aa: CAISEGTRSEQYF

d_call: .
j_call: TRBJ1-3
v_call: TRBV9
clone_size: few
cdr3_nt: TGTGCCAGCAGCGTAGGAATTGAAAACACCATATATTTT
cdr3_aa: CASSVGIENTIYF

d_call: .
j_call: TRBJ2-3
v_call: TRBV11-3
clone_size: .
cdr3_nt: TGTGCCAGCAGCTTGGGTTGGAGTGGGGGGACTTCGGATACGCAGTATTTT
cdr3_aa: CASSLGWSGGTSDTQYF

d_call: TRBD1
j_call: TRBJ2-7
v_call: TRBV23-1
clone_size: .
cdr3_nt: TGCGCCAGCAGTCAGGACCGGGACAGGCTATCCTACGAGCAGTACTTC
cdr3_aa: CASSQDRDRLSYEQYF

d_call: .
j_call: TRBJ2-1
v_call: TRBV19
clone_size: once
cdr3_nt: TGTGCCAGTAGTATAGAATATGGCGGTGAGCAGTTCTTC
cdr3_aa: CASSIEYGGEQFF

d_call: .
j_call: TRBJ1-1
v_call: TRBV9
clone_size: .
cdr3_nt: TGTGCCAGCAGCCCCGGCCTGAACACTGAAGCTTTCTTT
cdr3_aa: CASSPGLNTEAFF

d_call: TRBD2
j_call: TRBJ2-5
v_call: TRBV14
clone_size: .
cdr3_nt: TGTGCCAGCAGTCAACCTCGACTAGCGGGAGAGACCCAGTACTTC
cdr3_aa: CASSQPRLAGETQYF

d_call: .
j_call: TRBJ2-1
v_call: TRBV28
clone_size: .
cdr3_nt: TGTGCCAGCACTCCCCACTCCGGCAGGCTCCATGAGCAGTTCTTC
cdr3_aa: CASTPHSGRLHEQFF

d_call: .
j_call: TRBJ2-3
v_call: TRBV11-3
clone_size: few
cdr3_nt: TGTGCCAGCAGCTTAATCCATGGGCACGATAGCACAGATACGCAGTATTTT
cdr3_aa: CASSLIHGHDSTDTQYF

d_call: TRBD1
j_call: TRBJ1-1
v_call: TRBV19
clone_size: few
cdr3_nt: TGTGCCAGTAGTGAAGGACAGGGGACATGGGGCACTGAAGCTTTCTTT
cdr3_aa: CASSEGQGTWGTEAFF

d_call: TRBD1
j_call: TRBJ1-1
v_call: TRBV12-5
clone_size: few
cdr3_nt: TGTGCTAGTGGTTTGATTCGACAGGGGGCTGAAGCTTTCTTT
cdr3_aa: CASGLIRQGAEAFF

d_call: .
j_call: TRBJ1-1
v_call: TRBV11-3
clone_size: few
cdr3_nt: TGTGCCAGCAGCCTCACGAGGGTGGGCACTGAAGCTTTCTTT
cdr3_aa: CASSLTRVGTEAFF

d_call: .
j_call: TRBJ1-4
v_call: TRBV12-5
clone_size: .
cdr3_nt: TGTGCCAGCGCCCTCGGAACTAATGAAAAACTGTTTTTT
cdr3_aa: CASALGTNEKLFF

d_call: .
j_call: TRBJ2-5
v_call: TRBV6-8
clone_size: few
cdr3_nt: TGTGCCATCAGTGCACGCATCGAGGAGACCCAGTACTTC
cdr3_aa: CAISARIEETQYF

d_call: TRBD1
j_call: TRBJ1-4
v_call: TRBV30
clone_size: few
cdr3_nt: TGTGCCTGGAGCGTTCTCCAGCCGGGACAGGGTTATTCTAATGAAAAACTGTTTTTT
cdr3_aa: CAWSVLQPGQGYSNEKLFF

d_call: .
j_call: TRBJ2-1
v_call: TRBV10-3
clone_size: few
cdr3_nt: TGTGCCATCAGTGAGTCGTTGGTCAGAATCAATGAGCAGTTCTTC
cdr3_aa: CAISESLVRINEQFF

d_call: .
j_call: TRBJ2-1
v_call: TRBV4-1
clone_size: .
cdr3_nt: TGCGCCAGCAGCCAGATAACGACAGGCGATGAGCAGTTCTTC
cdr3_aa: CASSQITTGDEQFF

d_call: TRBD2
j_call: TRBJ2-7
v_call: TRBV6-8
clone_size: .
cdr3_nt: TGTGCCAGCAGTTTAGCGGGAGGAGGAGGCGAGCAGTACTTC
cdr3_aa: CASSLAGGGGEQYF

d_call: TRBD2
j_call: TRBJ2-1
v_call: TRBV19
clone_size: .
cdr3_nt: TGTGCCACTAGAGGACTAGCGGGAGGGGAGCAGTTCTTC
cdr3_aa: CATRGLAGGEQFF

d_call: .
j_call: TRBJ1-5
v_call: TRBV9
clone_size: few
cdr3_nt: TGTGCCAGCCTGGAAGGGGAGTCCAATCAGCCCCAGCATTTT
cdr3_aa: CASLEGESNQPQHF